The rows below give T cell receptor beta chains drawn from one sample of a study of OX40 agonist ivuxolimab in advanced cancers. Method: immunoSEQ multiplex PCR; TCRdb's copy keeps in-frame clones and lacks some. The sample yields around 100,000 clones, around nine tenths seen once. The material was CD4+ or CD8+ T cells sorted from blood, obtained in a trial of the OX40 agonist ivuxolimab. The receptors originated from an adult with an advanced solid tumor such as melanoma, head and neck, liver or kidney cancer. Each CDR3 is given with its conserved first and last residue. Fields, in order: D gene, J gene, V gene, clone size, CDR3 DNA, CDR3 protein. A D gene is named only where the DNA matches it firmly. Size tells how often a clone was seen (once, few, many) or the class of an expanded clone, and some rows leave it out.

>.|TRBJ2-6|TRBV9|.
TGTGCCAGCAGCCCCTTCTGGTCTGGGGCCAACGTCCTGACTTTC
CASSPFWSGANVLTF
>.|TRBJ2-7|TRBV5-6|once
TGTGCCAGCAGCTGGGCGGGGACGGCCTGGGAGCAGTACTTC
CASSWAGTAWEQYF
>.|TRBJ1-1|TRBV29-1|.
TGCAGCTCCGCCCGGGGAGGGGACACTGAAGCTTTCTTT
CSSARGGDTEAFF
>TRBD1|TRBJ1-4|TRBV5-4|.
TGTGCCAGCAGCGCCGGGACAGGGGTAGAAAAACTGTTTTTT
CASSAGTGVEKLFF
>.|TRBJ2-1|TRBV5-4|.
TGTGCCAGCAGCTTGGGGCTAGCTGGGTCGGGTGAGCAGTTCTTC
CASSLGLAGSGEQFF
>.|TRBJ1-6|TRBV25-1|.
TGTGCCAGCAGTGAATATGCCCCAGGGAATTCACCCCTCCACTTT
CASSEYAPGNSPLHF
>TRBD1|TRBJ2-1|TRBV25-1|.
TGTGCCAGCAAGGGGTCGGGACAGGTCTACAATGAGCAGTTCTTC
CASKGSGQVYNEQFF
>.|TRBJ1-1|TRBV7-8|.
TGTGCCAGCAGCCCCCGGGGGAACACTGAAGCTTTCTTT
CASSPRGNTEAFF
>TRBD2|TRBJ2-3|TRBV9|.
TGTGCCAGCAGCTACCGGACGGGAGGCGGGGATACGCAGTATTTT
CASSYRTGGGDTQYF
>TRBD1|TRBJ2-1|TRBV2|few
TGTGCCAGCAGTGAATTAGTTGCAGGGGGCAGTGAGCAGTTCTTC
CASSELVAGGSEQFF
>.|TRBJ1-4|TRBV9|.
TGTGCCAGCAGCGTGAGACCAAATGAAAAACTGTTTTTT
CASSVRPNEKLFF
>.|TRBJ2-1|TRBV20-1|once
TGCAGTGCTCGGACCAATTCTGTGCAGTTCTTC
CSARTNSVQFF
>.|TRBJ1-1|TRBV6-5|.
TGTGCCAGCAGTTACTCGGACGGGGACACTGAAGCTTTCTTT
CASSYSDGDTEAFF
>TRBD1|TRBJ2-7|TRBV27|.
TGTGCCAGCAGGCCCGGAGGACAGGGTTTGTCCGAGCAGTACTTC
CASRPGGQGLSEQYF
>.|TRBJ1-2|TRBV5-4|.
TGCGCCAGCAGCTTGGGGTCCGGGGCTAACTATGGCTACACCTTC
CASSLGSGANYGYTF
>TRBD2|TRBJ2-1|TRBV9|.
TGTGCCAGCAGCGTCGCCGGGACTAGCTTAAATGAGCAGTTCTTC
CASSVAGTSLNEQFF
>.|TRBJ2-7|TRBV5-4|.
TGTGCCAGCAGTACGCCGCGTGGCTCCTACGAGCAGTACTTC
CASSTPRGSYEQYF
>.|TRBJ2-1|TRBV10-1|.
TGCGCCAGCAGTGATTCTCCGATGAACAATGAGCAGTTCTTC
CASSDSPMNNEQFF
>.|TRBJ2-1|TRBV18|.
TGTGCCAGCTCACAATCAGTCCCGGGACGCCTGGACAATGAGCAGTTCTTC
CASSQSVPGRLDNEQFF
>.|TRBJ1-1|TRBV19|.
TGTGCCAGTAGTATAAGTACGTGGGGCAGGACTGAGTACACTGAAGCTTTCTTT
CASSISTWGRTEYTEAFF
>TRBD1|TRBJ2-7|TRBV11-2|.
TGTGCCAGCAGCCCCCGGACAGGGAATTCCTACGAGCAGTACTTC
CASSPRTGNSYEQYF
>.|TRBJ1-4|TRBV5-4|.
TGTGCCAGCAGCACGGAAGCGGGCGACGAAAAACTGTTTTTT
CASSTEAGDEKLFF
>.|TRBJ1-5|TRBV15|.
TGTGCCACCAGCCCAAATGGGATCAATCAGCCCCAGCATTTT
CATSPNGINQPQHF
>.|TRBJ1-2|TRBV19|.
TGTGCCAGTAGTACCGAGGACGGAAACTATGGCTACACCTTC
CASSTEDGNYGYTF
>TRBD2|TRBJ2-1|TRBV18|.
TGTGCCAGCTCCCCTTATCCGGCGGGGGGCGGTGAGCAGTTCTTC
CASSPYPAGGGEQFF
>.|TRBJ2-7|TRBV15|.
TGTGCCACCAGCAGAGCCCGGGACTCCGAGCAGTACTTC
CATSRARDSEQYF
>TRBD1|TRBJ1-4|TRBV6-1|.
TGTGCCAGCAGGGGGACAGGAGAGTATGAAAAACTGTTTTTT
CASRGTGEYEKLFF
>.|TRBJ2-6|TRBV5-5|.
TGTGCCAGCAGCCCCCCCATCCGCTCTGGGGCCAACGTCCTGACTTTC
CASSPPIRSGANVLTF
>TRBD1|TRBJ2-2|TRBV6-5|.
TGTGCCAGCATCGGGACAGCCGGGGAGCTGTTTTTT
CASIGTAGELFF
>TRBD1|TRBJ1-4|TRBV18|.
TGTGCCAGCTCACCATCCGGGACAGGGGGCGAAAAACTGTTTTTT
CASSPSGTGGEKLFF
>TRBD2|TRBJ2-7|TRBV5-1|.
TGCGCCAGCAGCTTGAGCGGGGGACCCTACGAGCAGTACTTC
CASSLSGGPYEQYF
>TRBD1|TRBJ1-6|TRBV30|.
TGTTCAGCGGACGACGGGACAGGGACCCATAATTCACCCCTCCACTTT
CSADDGTGTHNSPLHF
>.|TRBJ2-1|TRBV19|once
TGTGCCAGTAGTATCCCCAGGGCGAGTGAGCAGTTCTTC
CASSIPRASEQFF
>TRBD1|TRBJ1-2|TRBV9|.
TGTGCCAGCAGCGTAGTCCAGACAGGGACCGGCGGCTACACCTTC
CASSVVQTGTGGYTF
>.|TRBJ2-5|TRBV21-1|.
TGTGCCAGCAGGAGGGCCCGGACCCAGTACTTC
CASRRARTQYF
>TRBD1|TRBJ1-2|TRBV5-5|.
TGTGCCAGCAGCTTGGGGACAGGGGCTGGCCTTAACTATGGCTACACCTTC
CASSLGTGAGLNYGYTF
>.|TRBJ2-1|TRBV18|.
TGTGCCAGCTCACCAGACAGAGCGACCAATGAGCAGTTCTTC
CASSPDRATNEQFF
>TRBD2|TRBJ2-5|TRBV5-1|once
TGCGCCAGCAGCGCGGGGACTAGCGGGAGGCTCCCCCAAGAGACCCAGTACTTC
CASSAGTSGRLPQETQYF
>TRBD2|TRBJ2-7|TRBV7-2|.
TGTGCCAGCAGCCCTCCAGCGGGAACCTCCTACGAGCAGTACTTC
CASSPPAGTSYEQYF
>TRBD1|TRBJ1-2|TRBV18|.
TGCGCCAGCTCGGTAACGGACAGGGTTAACTATGGCTACACCTTC
CASSVTDRVNYGYTF
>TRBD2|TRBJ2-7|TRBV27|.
TGTGCCAGCAGCCTCCCCGGACTAGCGGGGAGCTCCTACGAGCAGTACTTC
CASSLPGLAGSSYEQYF
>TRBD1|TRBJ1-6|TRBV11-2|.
TGTGCCAGCAGCCGGAGACAGGGGATGACCTATAATTCACCCCTCCACTTT
CASSRRQGMTYNSPLHF
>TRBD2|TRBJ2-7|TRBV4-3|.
TGCGCCAGCAGCCCCTTGGCTAGCGGCTCCTACGAGCAGTACTTC
CASSPLASGSYEQYF
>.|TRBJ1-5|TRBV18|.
TGTGCCAGCTCACTCGGGGCGGGCAATCAGCCCCAGCATTTT
CASSLGAGNQPQHF
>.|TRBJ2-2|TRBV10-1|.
TGCGCCAGCAGTGAGGGACTGAGTGGGGAGCTGTTTTTT
CASSEGLSGELFF
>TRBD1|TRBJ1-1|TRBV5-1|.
TGCGCCAGCAGCCGGGAGGGGGCCCAGGACACTGAAGCTTTCTTT
CASSREGAQDTEAFF
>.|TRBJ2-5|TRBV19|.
TGTGCCAGTAGTATGAAAGAGACCCAGTACTTC
CASSMKETQYF
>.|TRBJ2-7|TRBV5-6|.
TGTGCCAGCAGCTTGGGGTACGAGCAGTACTTC
CASSLGYEQYF
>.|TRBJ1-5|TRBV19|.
TGTGCCAGTAGTAGCCAACCCAATCAGCCCCAGCATTTT
CASSSQPNQPQHF
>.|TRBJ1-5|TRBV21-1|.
TGTGCCAGCAGCATGTCCCGGGACAGGAATAGCAATCAGCCCCAGCATTTT
CASSMSRDRNSNQPQHF
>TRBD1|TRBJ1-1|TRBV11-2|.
TGTGCCAGCCGACTACGGACAGGGCCCACTGAAGCTTTCTTT
CASRLRTGPTEAFF
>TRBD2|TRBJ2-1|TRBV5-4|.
TGTGCCAGCAGCGACTCTAGCGGGAGCGGGGATGAGCAGTTCTTC
CASSDSSGSGDEQFF
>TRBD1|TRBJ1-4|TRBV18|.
TGTGCCAGCTCCCCGGGACAGGGGGAAAAACTGTTTTTT
CASSPGQGEKLFF